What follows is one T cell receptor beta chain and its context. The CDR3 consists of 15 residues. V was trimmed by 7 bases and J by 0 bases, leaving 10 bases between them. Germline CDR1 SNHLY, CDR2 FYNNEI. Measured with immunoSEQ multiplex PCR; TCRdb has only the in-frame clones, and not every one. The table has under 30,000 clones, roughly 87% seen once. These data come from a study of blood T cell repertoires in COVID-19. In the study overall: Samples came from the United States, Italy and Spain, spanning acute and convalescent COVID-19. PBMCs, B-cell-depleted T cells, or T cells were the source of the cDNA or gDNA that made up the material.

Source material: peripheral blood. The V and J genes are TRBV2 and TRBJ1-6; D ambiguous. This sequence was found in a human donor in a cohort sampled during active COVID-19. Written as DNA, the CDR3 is TGTGCCAGCACTTCACAAAGCTCCTATAATTCACCCCTCCACTTT. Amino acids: CASTSQSSYNSPLHF.